This TCR beta chain was observed in a study of CD8 T cells in Susac syndrome. All included Susac syndrome patients satisfied recently defined diagnostic criteria for definite or probable disease. Findings of the study overall: There were some 16 Susac-specific public clones in total CD8+ repertoires and a few in CD8+ TEMRA repertoires.

Turning to this clonotype: Antigen specificity is unknown.

Random hexamers were used to reverse transcribe the RNA input (roughly 0.5 to 1 ug). Across 54 Vbeta and 13 Jbeta, TCR beta CDR3 was amplified with immunoSEQ multiplex PCR. TCRdb fed the immunoSEQ multiplex PCR reads into MiXCR, producing one record per CDR3 protein. This sample has tens of thousands of distinct CDR3 sequences, with approximately 96% found just once. The CDR3 totals 13 residues. Germline V gene lookup returns CDR1 SGHTA and CDR2 FQGNSA. V was shortened by 4 bases and J by 4 bases, with 10 bases between the two germline ends. The chain joins TRBV7-2 to TRBJ1-1, with D maybe TRBD1 (5 bases). Material for sequencing was CD8+ T cells from PBMCs. This TCR was sampled from a human donor with Susac syndrome. CDR3: CASSSVGGTEAFF. As DNA, the CDR3 is TGTGCCAGCAGCTCGGTGGGGGGCACTGAAGCTTTCTTT.